A single TCR beta chain is shown here with its context. Sequencing was performed with immunoSEQ multiplex PCR; in TCRdb, only in-frame clones are kept and a portion is missing. The repertoire holds some 52,000 clones, with around 79% as singletons. This sample was included in a study of PD-L1 blockade in urothelial cancer. The time point was: pretreatment peripheral blood. V dropped 0 bases and J dropped 3 bases, with 8 bases sitting between them. The CDR3 loop spans 15 amino acids. Germline lookup yields CDR1 LNHNV and CDR2 YYDKDF (reference sequence). This sequence originates from a man aged 70 or older with urothelial cancer. The rearrangement joins TRBV15 to TRBJ1-4; D ambiguous. The starting material was PBMCs, obtained around atezolizumab (anti-PD-L1) treatment. The CDR3 here is CATSRDVRSNEKLFF. The CDR3 region has the DNA TGTGCCACCAGCAGAGATGTCAGGTCTAATGAAAAACTGTTTTTT.